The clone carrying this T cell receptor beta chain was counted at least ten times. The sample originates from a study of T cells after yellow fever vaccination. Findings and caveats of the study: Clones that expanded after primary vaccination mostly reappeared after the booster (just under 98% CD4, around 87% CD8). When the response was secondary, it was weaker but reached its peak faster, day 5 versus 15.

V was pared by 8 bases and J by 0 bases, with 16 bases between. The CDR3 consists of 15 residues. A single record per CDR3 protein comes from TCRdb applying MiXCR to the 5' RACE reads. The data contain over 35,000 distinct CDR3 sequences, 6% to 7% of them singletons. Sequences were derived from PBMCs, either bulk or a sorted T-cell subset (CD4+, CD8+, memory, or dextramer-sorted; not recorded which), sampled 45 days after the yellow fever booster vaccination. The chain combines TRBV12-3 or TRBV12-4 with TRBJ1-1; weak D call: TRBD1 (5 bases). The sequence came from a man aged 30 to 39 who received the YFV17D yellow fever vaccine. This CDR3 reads CASGPSGRMNTEAFF. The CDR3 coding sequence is TGTGCCAGCGGGCCCTCGGGGCGGATGAACACTGAAGCTTTCTTT.